This TCR beta chain is drawn from a study of T cells in Graves' hyperthyroidism and ophthalmopathy. Study-wide context: Specimen type is peripheral blood, collected at initial diagnosis prior to any treatment.

Uncontrolled infection, other autoimmune disease, pregnancy or lactation barred patients from enrollment. The CDR3 sequence is 16 residues long. After removal of 5 bases from V and 7 bases from J, the junction contained 9 bases not matched to a gene. The V gene's germline CDR1 is MGHRA and CDR2 YSYEKL. RNA transcripts served as the template for amplifying TCR beta CDR3 regions. First-round RT-PCR of the TCR CDR3 relied on the HTBI primer set. Each CDR3 protein gets one entry after TCRdb re-called the multiplex PCR reads with MiXCR. The sample carries some 690,000 distinct CDR3 sequences, 17% recorded once. This clonotype was counted only a few times.

This TCR derives from a man aged 50-59 years with Graves' hyperthyroidism. The sequenced sample was blood. The chain combines TRBV4-1 with TRBJ2-1, with 12 bases identical to TRBD1. CDR3 protein: CASSFYPGQGANEQFF. CDR3 nucleotide sequence: TGCGCCAGCAGCTTCTATCCGGGACAGGGGGCAAATGAGCAGTTCTTC.